Following are 3 T cell receptor beta chains from one sample sequenced in a study of blood T cell repertoires in COVID-19. Method: immunoSEQ multiplex PCR; TCRdb's copy keeps in-frame clones and lacks some. The table shows under 150,000 clones, with 75% to 90% occurring only once. Sequenced material: peripheral blood. The source of these receptors is a woman in her sixties or seventies with COVID-19, enrolled during active disease.

The chain uses TRBV19 and TRBJ1-2; the D is unclear. This CDR3 is 14 amino acids long. Trimming shortened V by 4 bases and J by 4 bases, and 13 bases separated the two germline ends. Germline V gene sequence: CDR1 LNHDA, CDR2 SQIVND (reference sequence). CDR3 nucleotides: TGTGCCAGTAGTACAAGGGAGAAGGGCTATGGCTACACCTTC. Its translation: CASSTREKGYGYTF. Combining the CDR3 with reference TRBV19 and TRBJ1-2 gives the whole variable domain DGGITQSPKYLFRKEGQNVTLSCEQNLNHDAMYWYRQDPGQGLRLIYYSQIVNDFQKGDIAEGYSVSREKKESFPLTVTSAQKNPTAFYLCASSTREKGYGYTFGSGTRLTVV.

This clone has a single count. The chain is built from TRBV30 and TRBJ1-1, with 9 bases identical to TRBD1. This CDR3 has 13 residues. J lost 5 bases, V lost 5 bases, and 6 bases had no gene match. Germline CDR1 is GTSNPN and CDR2 is SVGIG (reference sequence). CDR3 nucleotide sequence: TGTGCCTGGGACGGACAGGGGCGGACTGAAGCTTTCTTT. This encodes CAWDGQGRTEAFF.

The chain carries TRBV2 and TRBJ2-1, with 7 positions matching TRBD2. V lost 3 bases, J lost 9 bases, and 2 bases stayed unmatched. From germline, CDR1 is SNHLY and CDR2 FYNNEI. This CDR3 is built from 12 residues. The CDR3 DNA reads TGTGCCAGCAGTGAGGGGGGGAGTGAGCAGTTCTTC. Translating it yields CASSEGGSEQFF.